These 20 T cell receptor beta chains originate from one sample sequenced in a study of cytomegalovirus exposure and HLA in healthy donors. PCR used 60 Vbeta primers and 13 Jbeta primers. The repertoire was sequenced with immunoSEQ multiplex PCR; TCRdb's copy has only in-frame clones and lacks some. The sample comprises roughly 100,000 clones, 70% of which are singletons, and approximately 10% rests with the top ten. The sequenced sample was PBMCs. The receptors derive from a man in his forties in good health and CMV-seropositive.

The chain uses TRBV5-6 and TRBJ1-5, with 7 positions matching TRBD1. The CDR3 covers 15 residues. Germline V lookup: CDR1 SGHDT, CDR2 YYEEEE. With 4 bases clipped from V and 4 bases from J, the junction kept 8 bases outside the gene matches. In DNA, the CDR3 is TGTGCCAGCAGCGGTCCAGGGGGTGGGAATCAGCCCCAGCATTTT. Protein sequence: CASSGPGGGNQPQHF.

CDR3 nucleotides: TGTGCCAGCAGCCTCGGGACTAACGAGCAGTACTTC. Encoded protein: CASSLGTNEQYF. The rearrangement joins TRBV2 to TRBJ2-7; 7 bases line up with TRBD2. V lost 6 bases to trimming and J lost 5 bases; unmatched junction nucleotides: 4. CDR1 is SNHLY and CDR2 is FYNNEI in the germline V gene. The CDR3 is 12 residues long. Full variable domain (missing parts from reference TRBV2 and TRBJ2-7): EPEVTQTPSHQVTQMGQEVILRCVPISNHLYFYWYRQILGQKVEFLVSFYNNEISEKSEIFDDQFSVERPDGSNFTLKIRSTKLEDSAMYFCASSLGTNEQYFGPGTRLTVT.

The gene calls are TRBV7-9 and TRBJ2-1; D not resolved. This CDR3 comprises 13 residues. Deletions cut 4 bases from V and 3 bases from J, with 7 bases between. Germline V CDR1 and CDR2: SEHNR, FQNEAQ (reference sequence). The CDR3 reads CASSSPGYNEQFF. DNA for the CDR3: TGTGCCAGCAGCTCCCCCGGCTACAATGAGCAGTTCTTC.

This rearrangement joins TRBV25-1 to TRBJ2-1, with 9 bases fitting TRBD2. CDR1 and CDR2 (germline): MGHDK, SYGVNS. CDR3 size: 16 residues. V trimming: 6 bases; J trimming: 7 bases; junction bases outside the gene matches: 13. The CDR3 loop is CASSRRISGSFNEQFF. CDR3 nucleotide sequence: TGTGCCAGCAGCCGCCGGATTAGCGGGAGTTTTAATGAGCAGTTCTTC. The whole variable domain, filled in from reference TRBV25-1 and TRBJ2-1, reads EADIYQTPRYLVIGTGKKITLECSQTMGHDKMYWYQQDPGMELHLIHYSYGVNSTEKGDLSSESTVSRIRTEHFPLTLESARPSHTSQYLCASSRRISGSFNEQFFGPGTRLTVL.

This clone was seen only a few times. CDR3 sequence (DNA): TGCGCCAGCAGCTTGATTCCGGTAGAACGGAACACTGAAGCTTTCTTT. Amino acid sequence: CASSLIPVERNTEAFF. The J gene is TRBJ1-1, the V gene TRBV5-1, with no clear D. CDR3 length: 16 amino acids. V gave up 1 base and J gave up 1 base, with 14 bases separating them. Germline loops: CDR1 SGHRS, CDR2 YFSETQ.

The chain's CDR3 is CASSLAGETQYF. CDR3 sequence (DNA): TGTGCCAGCAGCTTGGCCGGGGAGACCCAGTACTTC. The genes are TRBV7-6 and TRBJ2-5; D ambiguous. The CDR3 runs 12 residues. Per germline, CDR1 SGHVS and CDR2 FNYEAQ. The V gene lost 3 bases and the J gene lost 5 bases, with 7 bases spanning the gap. Full variable domain (rest looked up from reference TRBV7-6 and TRBJ2-5): GAGVSQSPRYKVTKRGQDVALRCDPISGHVSLYWYRQALGQGPEFLTYFNYEAQQDKSGLPNDRFSAERPEGSISTLTIQRTEQRDSAMYRCASSLAGETQYFGPGTRLLVL.

The CDR3 is CASLQGGAKNIQYF. The CDR3 bases are TGTGCCAGCCTACAGGGGGGAGCCAAAAACATTCAGTACTTC. The V gene is TRBV18, the J gene TRBJ2-4; 8 bases fit TRBD1. CDR1 is KGHSH, CDR2 LQKENI, per germline. This CDR3 has 14 residues. Trimming took 8 bases from V and 0 from J; bases not matched to a gene: 3.

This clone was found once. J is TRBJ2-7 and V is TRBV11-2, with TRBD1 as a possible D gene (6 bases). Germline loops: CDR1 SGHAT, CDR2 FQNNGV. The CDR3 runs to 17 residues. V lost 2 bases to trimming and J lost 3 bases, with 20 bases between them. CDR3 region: CASSLSSSQGSLYEQYV. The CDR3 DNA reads TGTGCCAGCAGCTTATCCTCGTCCCAGGGGTCCCTCTACGAGCAGTACGTC.

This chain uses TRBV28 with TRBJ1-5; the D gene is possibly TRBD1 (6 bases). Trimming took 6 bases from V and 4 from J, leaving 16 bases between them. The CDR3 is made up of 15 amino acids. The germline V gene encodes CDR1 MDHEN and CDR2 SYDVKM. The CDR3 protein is CASRGRDTTNQPQHF. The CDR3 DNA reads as TGTGCCAGCAGGGGACGGGACACGACTAATCAGCCCCAGCATTTT.

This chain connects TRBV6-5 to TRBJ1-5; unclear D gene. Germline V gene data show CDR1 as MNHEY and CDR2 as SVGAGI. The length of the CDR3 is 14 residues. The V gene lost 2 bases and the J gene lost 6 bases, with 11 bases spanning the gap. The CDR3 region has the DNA TGTGCCAGCAGTTACGGAGGGATTGCTCAGCCCCAGCATTTT. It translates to CASSYGGIAQPQHF.

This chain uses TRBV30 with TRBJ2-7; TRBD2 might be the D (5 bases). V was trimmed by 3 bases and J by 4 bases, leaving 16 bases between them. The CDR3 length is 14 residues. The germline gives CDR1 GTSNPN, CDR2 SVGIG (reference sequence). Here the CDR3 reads CAWRALGSEYEQYF. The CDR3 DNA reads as TGTGCCTGGAGAGCATTGGGGAGTGAATACGAGCAGTACTTC.

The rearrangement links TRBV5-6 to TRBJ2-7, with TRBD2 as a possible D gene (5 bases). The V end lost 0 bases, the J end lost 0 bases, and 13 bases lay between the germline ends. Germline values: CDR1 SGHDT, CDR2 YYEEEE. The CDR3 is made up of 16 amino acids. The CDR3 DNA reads TGTGCCAGCAGCTTGGGACTCGGGATGGGCTCCTACGAGCAGTACGTC. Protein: CASSLGLGMGSYEQYV.

The CDR3 DNA sequence: TGTGCCAGTAGTTTTGAACGGGGGGCTCTCACAGATACGCAGTATTTT. Protein sequence: CASSFERGALTDTQYF. V is TRBV19 and J is TRBJ2-3, with TRBD2 as a possible D gene (7 bases). V dropped 5 bases and J dropped 2 bases, with 17 bases sitting between them. Per germline, CDR1 LNHDA and CDR2 SQIVND (reference sequence). The CDR3 spans 16 residues.

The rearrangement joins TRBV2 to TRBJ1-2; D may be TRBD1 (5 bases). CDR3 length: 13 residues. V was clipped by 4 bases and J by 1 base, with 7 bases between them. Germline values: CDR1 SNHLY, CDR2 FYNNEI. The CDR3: CASSATVNYGYTF. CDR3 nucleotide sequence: TGTGCCAGCAGTGCGACAGTTAACTATGGCTACACCTTC.

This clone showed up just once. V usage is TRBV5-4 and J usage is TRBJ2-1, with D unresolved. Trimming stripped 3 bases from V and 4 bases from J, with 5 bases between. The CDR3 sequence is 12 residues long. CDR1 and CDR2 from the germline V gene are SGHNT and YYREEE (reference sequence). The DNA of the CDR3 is TGTGCCAGCAGCTCTCGGTACAATGAGCAGTTCTTC. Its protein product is CASSSRYNEQFF.

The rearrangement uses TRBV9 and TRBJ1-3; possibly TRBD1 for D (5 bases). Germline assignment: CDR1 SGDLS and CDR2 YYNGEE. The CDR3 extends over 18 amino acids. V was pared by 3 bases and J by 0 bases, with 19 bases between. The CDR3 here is CASSEREGWGVSGNTIYF. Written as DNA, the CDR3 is TGTGCCAGCAGCGAGAGAGAGGGCTGGGGGGTCTCTGGAAACACCATATATTTT.

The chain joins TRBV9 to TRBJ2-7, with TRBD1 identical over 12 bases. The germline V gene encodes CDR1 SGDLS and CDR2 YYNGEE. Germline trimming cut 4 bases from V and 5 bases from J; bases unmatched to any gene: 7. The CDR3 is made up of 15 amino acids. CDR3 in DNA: TGTGCCAGCAGCTCAGGGACAGGGGGCATCGACGAGCAGTACTTC. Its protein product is CASSSGTGGIDEQYF.

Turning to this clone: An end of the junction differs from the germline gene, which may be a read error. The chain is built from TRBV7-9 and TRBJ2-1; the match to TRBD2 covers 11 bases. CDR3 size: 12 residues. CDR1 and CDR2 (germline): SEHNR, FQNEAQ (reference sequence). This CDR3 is CASSIAGGGQFF. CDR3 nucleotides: TGTGCCAGCAGCATAGCGGGAGGGGGGCAGTTCTTC. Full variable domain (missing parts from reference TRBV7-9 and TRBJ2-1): DTGVSQNPRHKITKRGQNVTFRCDPISEHNRLYWYRQTLGQGPEFLTYFQNEAQLEKSRLLSDRFSAERPKGSFSTLEIQRTEQGDSAMYLCASSIAGGGQFFGPGTRLTVL.

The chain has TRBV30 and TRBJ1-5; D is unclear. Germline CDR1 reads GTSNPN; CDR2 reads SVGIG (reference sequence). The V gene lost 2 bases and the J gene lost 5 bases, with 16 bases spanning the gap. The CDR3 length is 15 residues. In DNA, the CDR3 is TGTGCCTGGAGTACCCCCGGAGGGCGGTATCAGCCCCAGCATTTT. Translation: CAWSTPGGRYQPQHF.

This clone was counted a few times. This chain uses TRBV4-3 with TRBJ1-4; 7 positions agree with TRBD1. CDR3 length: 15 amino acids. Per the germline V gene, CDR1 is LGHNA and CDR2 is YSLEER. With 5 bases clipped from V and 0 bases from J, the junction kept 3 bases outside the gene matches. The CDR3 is CASSFGQATNEKLFF. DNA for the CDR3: TGCGCCAGCAGCTTCGGACAGGCAACTAATGAAAAACTGTTTTTT.